The 20 T cell receptor beta chains in this list originate from one sample, sequenced in a study of blood T cell repertoires in COVID-19. Measured with immunoSEQ multiplex PCR; TCRdb has only the in-frame clones, and not every one. The sample has about 320,000 clones; under 90% are singletons. The sequencing sample was made of peripheral blood. These receptors all come from a woman aged 30 to 39 with COVID-19, enrolled during active disease.

This clone was counted once. Other DNA sequences of this sample code for an identical CDR3. The CDR3 is CASSGGSYEQYF. The CDR3 DNA sequence: TGTGCCAGCAGCGGGGGGTCCTACGAGCAGTACTTC. This chain links TRBV27 with TRBJ2-7, with TRBD2 matching over 7 bases. CDR1 is MNHEY and CDR2 is SMNVEV in the germline V gene (reference sequence). The CDR3 covers 12 residues. After removal of 6 bases from V and 1 base from J, the junction contained 0 bases not matched to a gene.

As DNA, the CDR3 is TGTGCCAGCAGCTTAGCCCCCAAGCAACCCCCTAACTATGGCTACACCTTC. Translation gives CASSLAPKQPPNYGYTF. The chain couples TRBV7-8 to TRBJ1-2; D is uncertain. Germline V gives CDR1 SGHVS, CDR2 FQNEAQ. There are 17 residues in the CDR3. V was clipped by 0 bases and J by 0 bases, with 14 bases between them.

The rearrangement uses TRBV5-1 and TRBJ2-1; 12 bases are shared with TRBD2. V shed 1 base and J 4 bases; nucleotides not matched to a gene: 6. Germline V gives CDR1 SGHRS, CDR2 YFSETQ. CDR3 length equals 17 residues. The CDR3 region has the DNA TGCGCCAGCAGCTTGTCTAGCGGGGGGGCGGTTTACAATGAGCAGTTCTTC. Its protein product is CASSLSSGGAVYNEQFF.

V and J are TRBV6-6 and TRBJ1-6; unclear D gene. Trimming shortened V by 2 bases and J by 9 bases, and 11 bases separated the two germline ends. This CDR3 contains 14 residues. From germline, CDR1 is MNHNY and CDR2 SVGAGI (reference sequence). The CDR3 loop reads CASSYLGEGSPLHF. The CDR3 DNA reads TGTGCCAGCAGTTACCTCGGGGAGGGTTCACCCCTCCACTTT.

V is TRBV23-1 and J is TRBJ2-2; weak D call: TRBD2 (7 bases). TRBV23-1 is filed as an ORF, its function uncertain. The CDR3 totals 17 residues. Trimming left V 2 bases short and J 3 bases short, with 16 bases between. This CDR3 reads CASSQTGGGRDTGELFF. The CDR3 DNA sequence: TGCGCCAGCAGTCAAACTGGGGGGGGGCGGGACACCGGGGAGCTGTTTTTT.

V and J are TRBV24-1 and TRBJ2-5, with TRBD1 as a possible D gene (6 bases). The CDR3 loop spans 14 amino acids. Trimming shortened V by 7 bases and J by 0 bases, and 11 bases separated the two germline ends. The germline CDR1 and CDR2 sequences are KGHDR and SFDVKD. DNA of the CDR3: TGTGCCACCAGGGGACACTCGTACCAAGAGACCCAGTACTTC. Its protein product is CATRGHSYQETQYF.

The V and J genes are TRBV5-6 and TRBJ2-5; TRBD2 aligns across 9 bases. CDR3 length: 16 amino acids. Germline V gene lookup returns CDR1 SGHDT and CDR2 YYEEEE. V lost 5 bases and J lost 2; bases outside the gene matches: 10. In DNA form, the CDR3 reads TGTGCCAGCAGGCTGGCAGCGGGGGGCTCTCAAGAGACCCAGTACTTC. Translating it yields CASRLAAGGSQETQYF.

The J gene is TRBJ1-1, the V gene TRBV4-1; D unresolved. Per the germline V gene, CDR1 is MGHRA and CDR2 is YSYEKL. The CDR3 is made up of 11 amino acids. The germline V and J ends were trimmed by 5 bases and 9 bases, with 10 bases remaining between them. In nucleotides, the CDR3 is TGCGCCAGCAGCTTCCGCCACAAAGCTTTCTTT. Its translation: CASSFRHKAFF.

The V and J genes are TRBV7-9 and TRBJ1-1; D uncertain. V gave up 1 base and J gave up 8 bases, with 5 bases separating them. The CDR3 runs to 11 residues. Germline V CDR1 and CDR2: SEHNR, FQNEAQ (reference sequence). The CDR3 spells CASSLGLEAFF. The DNA of the CDR3 is TGTGCCAGCAGCTTAGGTCTAGAAGCTTTCTTT.

This sequence joins TRBV14 and TRBJ1-1; possibly TRBD1 for D (6 bases). The ends were cut back, 2 bases at V and 3 bases at J, with 13 bases in the middle. CDR1 and CDR2 from the germline V gene are SGHDN and FVKESK. The CDR3 contains 15 residues. CDR3 amino acids: CASSQYGTFDTEAFF. Written as DNA, the CDR3 is TGTGCCAGCAGCCAATACGGGACATTTGACACTGAAGCTTTCTTT.

The genes are TRBV5-1 and TRBJ1-3; D gene ambiguous. Looked up from germline, CDR1 is SGHRS and CDR2 is YFSETQ. The CDR3 has 14 amino acids. Trimming pared 0 bases from V and 4 bases from J, leaving 8 bases between. The CDR3 DNA follows: TGCGCCAGCAGCTTGGGGGCGTACGGAAACACCATATATTTT. Residues: CASSLGAYGNTIYF.

The chain has TRBV7-9 and TRBJ1-1; 8 nucleotides align to TRBD1. The CDR3 is 15 residues long. Per germline, CDR1 SEHNR and CDR2 FQNEAQ (reference sequence). Unmatched junction bases numbered 5, after V lost 0 bases and J lost 5 bases. The CDR3 nucleotides are TGTGCCAGCAGCTTAGCGCCCAGGGGGCAGACTGAAGCTTTCTTT. Translated, it gives CASSLAPRGQTEAFF.

The chain joins TRBV27 to TRBJ1-3; no clear D gene. Germline CDR1 is MNHEY and CDR2 is SMNVEV (reference sequence). Trimming cost V 5 bases and J 0 bases, with 8 bases left between them. The CDR3 runs 14 residues. In DNA form, the CDR3 reads TGTGCCAGCAGTCCGCGGGTCTCTGGAAACACCATATATTTT. Its protein is CASSPRVSGNTIYF.

V and J are TRBV5-5 and TRBJ2-1; the match to TRBD2 covers 7 bases. The CDR3 extends over 15 amino acids. Germline CDR1 SGHKS, CDR2 YYEKEE (reference sequence). Trimming removed 0 bases from V and 0 bases from J; junction bases left unmatched: 0. The CDR3 spells CASSLGLASYNEQFF. CDR3 nucleotide sequence: TGTGCCAGCAGCTTGGGACTAGCCTCCTACAATGAGCAGTTCTTC.

The count of this clone is one. The gene calls are TRBV30 and TRBJ1-2; D not resolved. CDR1 is GTSNPN and CDR2 is SVGIG in the germline V gene (reference sequence). This CDR3 spans 13 amino acids. V gave up 0 bases and J gave up 2 bases, with 7 bases separating them. The CDR3 DNA follows: TGTGCCTGGAGTGTTAATGTGAACTATGGCTACACCTTC. It codes for CAWSVNVNYGYTF.

This chain uses TRBV5-1 with TRBJ1-1; no clear D gene. The ends were cut back, 4 bases at V and 4 bases at J, with 14 bases in the middle. Per germline, CDR1 SGHRS and CDR2 YFSETQ. The CDR3 runs to 14 residues. The CDR3 sequence: CASSQDARGTEAFF. The CDR3 bases are TGCGCCAGCAGCCAGGACGCCCGGGGCACTGAAGCTTTCTTT.

The rearrangement links TRBV9 to TRBJ1-2; D gene unclear. V shed 6 bases and J shed 4 bases, with 16 bases lying between them. Germline CDR1 and CDR2: SGDLS and YYNGEE. This CDR3 comprises 14 residues. CDR3 region: CASTSLRAAYGYTF. The CDR3, as DNA: TGTGCCAGCACCTCCCTGAGGGCGGCCTATGGCTACACCTTC.

J is TRBJ1-2 and V is TRBV15, with 8 bases matching TRBD1. Losses at the gene ends were 3 bases for V and 4 bases for J; bases not matched to a gene: 7. CDR1 is LNHNV, CDR2 YYDKDF, per germline (reference sequence). CDR3 length: 15 residues. CDR3 DNA: TGTGCCACCAGCAGGGGGAACAGGGGGACCTATGGCTACACCTTC. Protein product: CATSRGNRGTYGYTF.

The DNA of the CDR3 is TGTGCCAGCTCACCACCCTTGGCCAAAAACATTCAGTACTTC. Encoded protein: CASSPPLAKNIQYF. This chain links TRBV18 with TRBJ2-4; D remains unclear. The germline CDR1 and CDR2 sequences are KGHSH and LQKENI. V lost 0 bases to trimming and J lost 1 base, with 4 bases between them. This CDR3 is built from 14 residues.

The rearrangement uses TRBV12-3 or TRBV12-4 and TRBJ2-1, with TRBD1 matching over 8 bases. The CDR3 is made up of 13 amino acids. Germline trimming cut 7 bases from V and 4 bases from J; bases unmatched to any gene: 3. CDR3 nucleotides: TGTGCCAGCAACCAGGGGGCTTACAATGAGCAGTTCTTC. As protein: CASNQGAYNEQFF.